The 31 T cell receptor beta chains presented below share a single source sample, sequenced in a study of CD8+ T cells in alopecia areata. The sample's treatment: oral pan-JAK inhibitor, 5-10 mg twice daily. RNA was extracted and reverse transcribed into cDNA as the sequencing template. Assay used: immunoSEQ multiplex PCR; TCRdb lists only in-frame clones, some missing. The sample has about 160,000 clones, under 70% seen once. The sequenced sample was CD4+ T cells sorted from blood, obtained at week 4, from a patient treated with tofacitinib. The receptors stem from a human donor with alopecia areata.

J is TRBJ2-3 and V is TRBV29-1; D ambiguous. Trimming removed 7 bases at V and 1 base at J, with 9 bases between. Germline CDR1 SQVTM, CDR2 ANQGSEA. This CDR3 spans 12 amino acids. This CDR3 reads CSGTRGTDTQYF. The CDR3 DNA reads TGCAGCGGAACAAGGGGCACAGATACGCAGTATTTT.

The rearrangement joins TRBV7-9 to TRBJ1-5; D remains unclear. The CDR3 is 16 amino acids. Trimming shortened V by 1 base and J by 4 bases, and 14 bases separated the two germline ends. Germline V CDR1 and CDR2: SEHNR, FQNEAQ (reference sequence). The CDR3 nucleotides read TGTGCCAGCAGCTTAGTTTCCGGGCAAGCTAATCAGCCCCAGCATTTT. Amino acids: CASSLVSGQANQPQHF.

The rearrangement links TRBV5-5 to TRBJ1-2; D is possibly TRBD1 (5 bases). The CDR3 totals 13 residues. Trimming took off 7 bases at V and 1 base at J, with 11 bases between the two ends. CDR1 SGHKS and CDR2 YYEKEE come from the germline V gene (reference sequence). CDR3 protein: CASARRGNYGYTF. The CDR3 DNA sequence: TGTGCCAGCGCGAGGAGGGGTAACTATGGCTACACCTTC. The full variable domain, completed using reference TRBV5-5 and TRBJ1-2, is DAGVTQSPTHLIKTRGQQVTLRCSPISGHKSVSWYQQVLGQGPQFIFQYYEKEERGRGNFPDRFSARQFPNYSSELNVNALLLGDSALYLCASARRGNYGYTFGSGTRLTVV.

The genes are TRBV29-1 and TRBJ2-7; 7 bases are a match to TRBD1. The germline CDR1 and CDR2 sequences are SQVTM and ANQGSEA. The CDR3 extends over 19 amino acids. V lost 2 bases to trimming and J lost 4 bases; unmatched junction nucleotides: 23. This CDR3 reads CSVETWIQFRDSLSYEQYF. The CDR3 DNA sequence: TGCAGCGTTGAAACTTGGATTCAGTTCCGGGACAGCCTCTCGTACGAGCAGTACTTC.

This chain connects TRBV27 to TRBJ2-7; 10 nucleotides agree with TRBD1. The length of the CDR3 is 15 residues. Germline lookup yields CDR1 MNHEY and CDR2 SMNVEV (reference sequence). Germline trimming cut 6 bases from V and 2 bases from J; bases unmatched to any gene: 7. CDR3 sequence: CASSRAGTGAYEQYF. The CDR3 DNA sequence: TGTGCCAGCAGCCGTGCGGGGACAGGGGCCTACGAGCAGTACTTC.

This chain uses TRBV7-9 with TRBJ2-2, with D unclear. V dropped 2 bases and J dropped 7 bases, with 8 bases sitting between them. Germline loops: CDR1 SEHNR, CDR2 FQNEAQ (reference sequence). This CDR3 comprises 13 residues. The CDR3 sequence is CASSLLSGGELFF. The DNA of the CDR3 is TGTGCCAGCAGCTTACTGTCGGGCGGGGAGCTGTTTTTT.

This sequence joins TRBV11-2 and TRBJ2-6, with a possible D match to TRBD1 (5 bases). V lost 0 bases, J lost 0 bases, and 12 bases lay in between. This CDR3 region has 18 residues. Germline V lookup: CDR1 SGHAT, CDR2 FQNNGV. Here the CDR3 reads CASSLDLGAASGANVLTF. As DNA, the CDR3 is TGTGCCAGCAGCTTAGATCTTGGGGCAGCCTCTGGGGCCAACGTCCTGACTTTC.

For the CDR3, the DNA is TGTGCCAGCAGTTACTTTGGGACAGAGAAAGCCTACGAGCAGTACTTC. It yields the protein CASSYFGTEKAYEQYF. The chain combines TRBV6-5 with TRBJ2-7, with 7 bases matching TRBD1. The CDR3 totals 16 residues. Trimming removed 1 base from V and 2 bases from J; junction bases left unmatched: 8. Germline-derived CDR1 and CDR2 are MNHEY and SVGAGI.

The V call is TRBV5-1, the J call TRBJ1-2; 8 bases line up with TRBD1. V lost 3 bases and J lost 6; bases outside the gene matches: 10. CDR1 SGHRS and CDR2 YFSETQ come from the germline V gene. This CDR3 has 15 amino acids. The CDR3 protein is CASSSRAGTGHGYTF. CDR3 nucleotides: TGCGCCAGCAGCTCGAGGGCCGGGACAGGCCATGGCTACACCTTC.

The CDR3 DNA follows: TGCAGCGGTGCGATGAACACTGAAGCTTTCTTT. It specifies CSGAMNTEAFF. The rearrangement links TRBV29-1 to TRBJ1-1; D is unresolved. Trimming removed 7 bases at V and 0 bases at J, with 6 bases between. Germline CDR1 and CDR2: SQVTM and ANQGSEA. CDR3 length: 11 amino acids.

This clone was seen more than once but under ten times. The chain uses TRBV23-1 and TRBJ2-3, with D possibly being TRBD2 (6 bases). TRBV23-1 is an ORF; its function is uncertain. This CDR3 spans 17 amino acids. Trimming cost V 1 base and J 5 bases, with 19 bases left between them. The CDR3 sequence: CASSQWRGPGFEDTQYF. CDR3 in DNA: TGCGCCAGCAGTCAATGGAGGGGCCCGGGATTTGAAGATACGCAGTATTTT.

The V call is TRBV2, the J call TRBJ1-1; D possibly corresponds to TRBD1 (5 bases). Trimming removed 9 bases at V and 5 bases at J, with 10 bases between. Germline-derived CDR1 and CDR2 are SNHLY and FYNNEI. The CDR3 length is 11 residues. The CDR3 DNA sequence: TGTGCCAGTACCAGGGAGACTGAAGCTTTCTTT. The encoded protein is CASTRETEAFF.

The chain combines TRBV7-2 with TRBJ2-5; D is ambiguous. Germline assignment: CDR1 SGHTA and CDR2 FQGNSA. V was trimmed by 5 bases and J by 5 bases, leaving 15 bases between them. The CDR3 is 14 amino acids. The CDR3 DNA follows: TGTGCCAGCAGCCCGTTTCGGGCCTCGGAGACCCAGTACTTC. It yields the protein CASSPFRASETQYF.

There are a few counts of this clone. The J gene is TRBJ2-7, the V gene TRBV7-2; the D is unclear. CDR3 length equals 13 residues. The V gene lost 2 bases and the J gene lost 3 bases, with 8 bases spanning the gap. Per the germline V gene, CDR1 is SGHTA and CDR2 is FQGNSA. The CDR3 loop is CASSLNRDYEQYF. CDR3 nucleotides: TGTGCCAGCAGCTTAAACAGAGACTACGAGCAGTACTTC.

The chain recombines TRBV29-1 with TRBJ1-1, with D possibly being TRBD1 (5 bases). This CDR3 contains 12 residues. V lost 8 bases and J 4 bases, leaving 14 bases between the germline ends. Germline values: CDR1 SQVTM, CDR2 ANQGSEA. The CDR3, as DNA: TGCAGCTGGGGGAGGAGGGGCACTGAAGCTTTCTTT. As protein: CSWGRRGTEAFF.

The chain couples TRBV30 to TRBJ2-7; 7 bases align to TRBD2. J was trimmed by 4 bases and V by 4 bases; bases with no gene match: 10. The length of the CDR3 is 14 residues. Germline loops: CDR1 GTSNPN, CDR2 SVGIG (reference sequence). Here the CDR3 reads CAWNRGAGEYEQYF. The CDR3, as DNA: TGTGCCTGGAACCGCGGTGCGGGGGAGTACGAGCAGTACTTC.

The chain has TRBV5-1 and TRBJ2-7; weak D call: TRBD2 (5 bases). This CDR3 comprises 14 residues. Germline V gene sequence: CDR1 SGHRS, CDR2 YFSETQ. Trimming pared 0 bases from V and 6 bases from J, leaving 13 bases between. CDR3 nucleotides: TGCGCCAGCAGCTTGGGTCCCGAGGGCCTCGAGCAGTACTTC. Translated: CASSLGPEGLEQYF.

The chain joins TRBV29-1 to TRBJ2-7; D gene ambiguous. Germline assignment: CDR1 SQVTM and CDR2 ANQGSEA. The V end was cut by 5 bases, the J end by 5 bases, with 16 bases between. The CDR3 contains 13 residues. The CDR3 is CSVLSAANHEQYF. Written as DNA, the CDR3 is TGCAGCGTTCTTTCCGCGGCCAACCACGAGCAGTACTTC.

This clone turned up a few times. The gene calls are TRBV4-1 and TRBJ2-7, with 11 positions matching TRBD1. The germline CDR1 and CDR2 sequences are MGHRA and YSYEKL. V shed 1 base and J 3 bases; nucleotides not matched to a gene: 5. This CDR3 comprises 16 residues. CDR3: CASSQAGGTGGYEQYF. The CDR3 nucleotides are TGCGCCAGCAGCCAAGCCGGTGGGACAGGGGGCTACGAGCAGTACTTC.

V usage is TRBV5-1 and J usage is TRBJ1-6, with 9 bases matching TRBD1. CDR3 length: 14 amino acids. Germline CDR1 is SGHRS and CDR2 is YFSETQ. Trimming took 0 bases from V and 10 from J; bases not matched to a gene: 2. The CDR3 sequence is CASSLETGGSPLHF. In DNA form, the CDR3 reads TGCGCCAGCAGCTTGGAGACAGGGGGATCACCCCTCCACTTT.

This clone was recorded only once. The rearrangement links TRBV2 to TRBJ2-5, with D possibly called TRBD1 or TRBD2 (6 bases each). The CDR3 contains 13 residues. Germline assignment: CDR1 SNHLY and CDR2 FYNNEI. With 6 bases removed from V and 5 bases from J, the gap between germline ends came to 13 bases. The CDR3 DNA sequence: TGTGCCAGCAGACCGGGGGCCGCCGAGACCCAGTACTTC. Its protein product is CASRPGAAETQYF.

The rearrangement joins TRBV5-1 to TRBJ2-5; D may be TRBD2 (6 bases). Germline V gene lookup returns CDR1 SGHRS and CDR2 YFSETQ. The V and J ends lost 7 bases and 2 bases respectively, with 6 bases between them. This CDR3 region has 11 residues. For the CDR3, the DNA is TGCGCCAGCGGGGGGCAAGAGACCCAGTACTTC. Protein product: CASGGQETQYF.

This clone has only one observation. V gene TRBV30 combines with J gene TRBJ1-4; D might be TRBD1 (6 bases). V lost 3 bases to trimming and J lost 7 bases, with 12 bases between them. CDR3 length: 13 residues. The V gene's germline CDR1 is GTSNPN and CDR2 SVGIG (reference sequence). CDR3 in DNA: TGTGCCTGGAGGGGGGCAAAAGCTGAAAAACTGTTTTTT. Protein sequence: CAWRGAKAEKLFF.

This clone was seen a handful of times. The CDR3 nucleotides read TGTGCCAGCAGCTTGCGGGACAGGCAAGAGACCCAGTACTTC. It is translated as CASSLRDRQETQYF. This chain links TRBV5-6 with TRBJ2-5; 8 nucleotides match TRBD1. The CDR3 length is 14 residues. Germline V gives CDR1 SGHDT, CDR2 YYEEEE. V dropped 1 base and J dropped 2; count of bases not matched to a gene: 1. The full variable domain, in which reference TRBV5-6 and TRBJ2-5 provide the parts outside the CDR3, is DAGVTQSPTHLIKTRGQQVTLRCSPKSGHDTVSWYQQALGQGPQFIFQYYEEEERQRGNFPDRFSGHQFPNYSSELNVNALLLGDSALYLCASSLRDRQETQYFGPGTRLLVL.

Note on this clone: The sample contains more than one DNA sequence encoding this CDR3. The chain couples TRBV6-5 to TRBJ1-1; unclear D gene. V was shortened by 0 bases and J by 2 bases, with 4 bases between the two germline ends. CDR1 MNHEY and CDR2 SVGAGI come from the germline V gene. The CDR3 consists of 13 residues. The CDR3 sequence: CASSYSRNTEAFF. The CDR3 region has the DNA TGTGCCAGCAGTTACTCCCGTAACACTGAAGCTTTCTTT.

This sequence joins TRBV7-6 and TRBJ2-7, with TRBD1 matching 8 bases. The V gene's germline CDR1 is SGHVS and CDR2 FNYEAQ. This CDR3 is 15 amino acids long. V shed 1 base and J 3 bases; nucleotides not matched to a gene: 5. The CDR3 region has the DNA TGTGCCAGCAGCTTAGAGACAGGGGAGAGCTACGAGCAGTACTTC. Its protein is CASSLETGESYEQYF.

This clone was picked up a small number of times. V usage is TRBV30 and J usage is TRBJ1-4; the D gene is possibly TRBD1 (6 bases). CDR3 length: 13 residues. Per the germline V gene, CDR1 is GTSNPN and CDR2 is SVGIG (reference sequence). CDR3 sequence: CASQRGQGEKLFF. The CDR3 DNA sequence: TGTGCTTCACAGCGGGGGCAAGGGGAAAAACTGTTTTTT. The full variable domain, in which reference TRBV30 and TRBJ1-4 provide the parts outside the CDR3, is SQTIHQWPATLVQPVGSPLSLECTVEGTSNPNLYWYRQAAGRGLQLLFYSVGIGQISSEVPQNLSASRPQDRQFILSSKKLLLSDSGFYLCASQRGQGEKLFFGSGTQLSVL.

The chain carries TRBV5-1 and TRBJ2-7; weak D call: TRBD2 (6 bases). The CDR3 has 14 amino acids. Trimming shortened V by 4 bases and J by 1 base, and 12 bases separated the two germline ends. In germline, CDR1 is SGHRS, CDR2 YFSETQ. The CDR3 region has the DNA TGCGCCAGCAGCCCTCCTGGAGGGTCCTACGAGCAGTACTTC. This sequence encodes CASSPPGGSYEQYF.

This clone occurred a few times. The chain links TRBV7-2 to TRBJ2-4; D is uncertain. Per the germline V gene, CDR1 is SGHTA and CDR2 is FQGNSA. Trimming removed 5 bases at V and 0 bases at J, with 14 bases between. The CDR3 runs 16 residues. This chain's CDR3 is CASSQFRSSAKNIQYF. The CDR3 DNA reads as TGTGCCAGCAGCCAATTCCGAAGTTCAGCCAAAAACATTCAGTACTTC.

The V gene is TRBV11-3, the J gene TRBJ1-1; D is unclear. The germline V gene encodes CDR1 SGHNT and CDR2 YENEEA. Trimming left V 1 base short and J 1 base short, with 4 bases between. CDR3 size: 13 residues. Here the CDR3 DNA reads TGTGCCAGCAGCTTAGGGCGGAACACTGAAGCTTTCTTT. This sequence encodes CASSLGRNTEAFF.

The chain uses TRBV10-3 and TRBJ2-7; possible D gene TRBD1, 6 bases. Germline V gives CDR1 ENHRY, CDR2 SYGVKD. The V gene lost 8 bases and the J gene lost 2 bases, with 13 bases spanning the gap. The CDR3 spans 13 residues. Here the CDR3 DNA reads TGTGCCATCGGGACACTGCGCACCTACGAGCAGTACTTC. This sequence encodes CAIGTLRTYEQYF.